Listed below are T cell receptor beta chains from one sample, sequenced in a study of blood T cell repertoires in COVID-19. TCRdb's copy holds only in-frame clones and misses some; the assay was immunoSEQ multiplex PCR. There are approximately 130,000 clones in the sample; around 83% occur only once, and around 4.5% lies in the top ten. Sequencing input: peripheral blood. These TCRs come from a human donor in a cohort sampled during active COVID-19. Each CDR3 is given with its conserved first and last residue. A D gene is named only where the DNA matches it firmly. Part of the rows lack a size; the others show once, few, many or a class for expanded clones.

j_call d_call v_call cdr3_length clone_size cdr3_nt cdr3_aa
TRBJ2-3 . TRBV6-4 16 . TGTGCCAGCAGTGACGGGGGGGGGCAGAGCACAGATACGCAGTATTTT CASSDGGGQSTDTQYF
TRBJ1-5 . TRBV19 14 . TGTGCCAGTAGTGAACGGTCGCAGGGTCAGCCCCAGCATTTT CASSERSQGQPQHF
TRBJ1-3 . TRBV28 15 . TGTGCCAGCAGTAAGGACTGGAACTCTGGAAACACCATATATTTT CASSKDWNSGNTIYF
TRBJ2-2 . TRBV14 15 . TGTGCCAGCAGCCCCTTAACAGGGAAGGTCGGGGAGCTGTTTTTT CASSPLTGKVGELFF
TRBJ1-1 . TRBV19 14 . TGTGCCAGTAGTATAGATTATTGGAACACTGAAGCTTTCTTT CASSIDYWNTEAFF
TRBJ2-2 . TRBV7-8 16 . TGTGCCAGCAGCTTAGTTCTCGGGGGACGGACCGGGGAGCTGTTTTTT CASSLVLGGRTGELFF
TRBJ1-3 . TRBV5-4 15 . TGTGCCAGCAGCTTAATGGGCACTCAAGGAAACACCATATATTTT CASSLMGTQGNTIYF
TRBJ1-5 TRBD1 TRBV24-1 14 . TGTGCCACCAGTGATCCGGACAGGGGCGAGCCCCAGCATTTT CATSDPDRGEPQHF
TRBJ1-3 TRBD1 TRBV2 16 few TGTGCCAGCACCAAAGACAGGGCCTTAGGTGGAAACACCATATATTTT CASTKDRALGGNTIYF
TRBJ2-3 . TRBV30 13 . TGTGCCTGGATGCCGGGGGGCACAGATACGCAGTATTTT CAWMPGGTDTQYF
TRBJ1-4 . TRBV7-8 12 many TGTGCCAGACGGGACTCGGGAGAAAAACTGTTTTTT CARRDSGEKLFF
TRBJ1-1 . TRBV4-1 14 medium-sized TGCGCCAGCAGCCGGTCCGCGGCCGACACTGAAGCTTTCTTT CASSRSAADTEAFF
TRBJ2-1 TRBD1 TRBV13 15 . TGTGCCAGCAGCTACCGGGGGACAGGGGGAAATGAGCAGTTCTTC CASSYRGTGGNEQFF
TRBJ2-5 . TRBV25-1 13 once TGTGCCAGCAGTGGGTTGGGGGGAGAGACCCAGTACTTC CASSGLGGETQYF
TRBJ1-1 . TRBV28 14 once TGTGCCAGCACACCAACGCCGCGGTCCCGCGGCGCTTTCTTT CASTPTPRSRGAFF
TRBJ1-1 TRBD1 TRBV9 14 . TGTGCCAGCAGCGTAGGACAGGGGAACACTGAAGCTTTCTTT CASSVGQGNTEAFF
TRBJ2-2 . TRBV2 17 . TGTGCCAGCAGTGAAGCGAGGAGACCAGCACTCACCGGGGAGCTGTTTTTT CASSEARRPALTGELFF
TRBJ1-5 . TRBV30 13 . TGTGCCTGGGGGGAGGGGCCCGGCCAGCCCCAGCATTTT CAWGEGPGQPQHF
TRBJ2-3 . TRBV10-2 14 . TGCGCCAGCAGCCCAGGGTCTAGCACAGATACGCAGTATTTT CASSPGSSTDTQYF
TRBJ2-1 TRBD2 TRBV10-1 16 once TGCGCCAGTCTCCGAACTAGCGGGAGGGCCTACAATGAGCAGTTCTTC CASLRTSGRAYNEQFF
TRBJ1-2 TRBD1 TRBV5-6 15 . TGTGCCAGCAGCACAGCTTTGACAGGGGAGGCGGGCTACACCTTC CASSTALTGEAGYTF
TRBJ1-2 TRBD1 TRBV6-5 13 . TGTGCCAGCAGTTTCGGGACAGGTCTTGGCTACACCTTC CASSFGTGLGYTF
TRBJ2-5 . TRBV30 11 . TGTGCCTGGAAACAGGGAGAGACCCAGTACTTC CAWKQGETQYF
TRBJ1-1 TRBD1 TRBV6-5 15 . TGTGCCAGCAGCGACAGGGGGGTATTCGACACTGAAGCTTTCTTT CASSDRGVFDTEAFF
TRBJ2-1 . TRBV7-3 13 . TGTGCCAGCAGCTCTCCGGGATCAGGTGAGCAGTTCTTC CASSSPGSGEQFF
TRBJ2-5 . TRBV5-1 13 . TGCGCCAGCAGCTTGGAACTCCAAGAGACCCAGTACTTC CASSLELQETQYF
TRBJ2-1 . TRBV11-2 13 . TGTGCCAGCAGCTTAACCGTAAGGAGGGAGCAGTTCTTC CASSLTVRREQFF
TRBJ2-7 . TRBV7-8 14 . TGTGCCAGCAGCTTGGGAGTTGAGGCCTACGAGCAGTACTTC CASSLGVEAYEQYF
TRBJ2-5 TRBD2 TRBV7-9 13 . TGTGCCAGCAGGACGCGGGGGGGAGAGACCCAGTACTTC CASRTRGGETQYF
TRBJ1-2 TRBD1 TRBV3-1/TRBV3-2 17 . TGTGCCAGCAGCCCCAATTTAGGACAGGGAGGCAACTATGGCTACACCTTC CASSPNLGQGGNYGYTF
TRBJ2-7 . TRBV25-1 14 . TGTGCCAGCAGTGGAGGGGGTTCTCTCTCCGAGCAGTACTTC CASSGGGSLSEQYF
TRBJ2-7 TRBD1 TRBV30 14 . TGTGCCTGGAGTTGGGACAGAGGCTCCTACGAGCAGTACTTC CAWSWDRGSYEQYF
TRBJ1-2 TRBD1 TRBV19 13 once TGTGCCAGTAGCGACAGGGCCGGCTATGGCTACACCTTC CASSDRAGYGYTF
TRBJ1-4 TRBD1 TRBV6-6 13 many TGTGCCAGCAGTCCACAACCAGGGGGCAGACTGTTTTTT CASSPQPGGRLFF
TRBJ1-2 TRBD1 TRBV10-3 14 . TGTGCCATCAGTGTGGGACAGGCCTTCTATGGCTACACCTTC CAISVGQAFYGYTF
TRBJ2-3 TRBD2 TRBV14 16 . TGTGCCAGCAGCCAAGGGGGGGGAACCCGCACAGATACGCAGTATTTT CASSQGGGTRTDTQYF
TRBJ2-7 . TRBV6-2/TRBV6-3 12 . TGTGCCAGCAGTGACAGTACCTACGAGCAGTACTTC CASSDSTYEQYF
TRBJ2-1 TRBD2 TRBV9 15 . TGTGCCAGCAGCGTAGTCGGACTAGCGCCTGGGGAGCAGTTCTTC CASSVVGLAPGEQFF
TRBJ1-4 . TRBV5-1 14 once TGCGCCAGCAGCTTGGAGCAGGGCGGCGAAAAACTGTTTTTT CASSLEQGGEKLFF
TRBJ2-1 . TRBV7-2 15 . TGTGCCAGCAGGCAGGGGAGCGTAGTTAGCAATGAGCAGTTCTTC CASRQGSVVSNEQFF
TRBJ1-3 . TRBV25-1 15 . TGTGCCAGCCAGGGGCACCCAGACCTTGGAAACACCATATATTTT CASQGHPDLGNTIYF
TRBJ2-4 . TRBV3-1/TRBV3-2 13 . TGTGCCAGCAGCCAGCTCCCCGGGAACATTCAGTACTTC CASSQLPGNIQYF
TRBJ2-2 . TRBV6-5 13 . TGTGCCAGCAGTTACGTAGAGGCCGGGGAGCTGTTTTTT CASSYVEAGELFF
TRBJ1-2 TRBD1 TRBV29-1 12 . TGCAGCGTCCGCCAGGGGGATGGCGGCTACACCTTC CSVRQGDGGYTF
TRBJ1-1 . TRBV7-3 13 . TGTGCCAGCAGAATGACAGGCAACACTGAAGCTTTCTTT CASRMTGNTEAFF
TRBJ2-2 . TRBV27 14 . TGTGCCAGCAGTCGGGAGGGGGCTGGCGGGGAGCTGTTTTTT CASSREGAGGELFF
TRBJ2-6 TRBD1 TRBV5-1 18 . TGCGCCAGCAGCAGCACCGGGACAGAAAGCTCTGGGGCCAACGTCCTGACTTTC CASSSTGTESSGANVLTF
TRBJ2-3 TRBD2 TRBV9 16 . TGTGCCAGCAGCGTAGTCTCTAGCGGGGGCCCAGATACGCAGTATTTT CASSVVSSGGPDTQYF
TRBJ2-1 TRBD2 TRBV4-3 12 . TGCGCCAGCAGCCCGGGAGGGAATGAGCAGTTCTTC CASSPGGNEQFF
TRBJ1-5 . TRBV20-1 12 . TGCAGTGCTAGTACAGGGCCTCAGCCCCAGCATTTT CSASTGPQPQHF
TRBJ2-1 TRBD1 TRBV18 15 few TGTGCCAGCTCACCAATGGGACAGGGTTATGGTGAGCAGTTCTTC CASSPMGQGYGEQFF
TRBJ2-1 TRBD1 TRBV7-7 18 . TGTGCCAGCAGCCCTTCCCCCCTGGGACAGGAGAGTTACAATGAGCAGTTCTTC CASSPSPLGQESYNEQFF
TRBJ2-5 . TRBV11-2 16 . TGTGCCAGCAGCAACAGAGGGGGGGTACTCCAAGAGACCCAGTACTTC CASSNRGGVLQETQYF
TRBJ2-2 TRBD2 TRBV7-9 17 . TGTGCCAGCAGCTGGACGGGACTAGCGGGGAACACCGGGGAGCTGTTTTTT CASSWTGLAGNTGELFF
TRBJ2-3 TRBD2 TRBV19 16 . TGTGCCAGTACCCTAAGTGGGACTAGCGGGAGCGATACGCAGTATTTT CASTLSGTSGSDTQYF
TRBJ1-2 . TRBV5-1 13 . TGCGCCAGCAGCTTGACAGGGTTTGACGGCTACACCTTC CASSLTGFDGYTF
TRBJ2-2 . TRBV6-5 15 few TGTGCCAGCAGGTCCACCGTGGGCCACACCGGGGAGCTGTTTTTT CASRSTVGHTGELFF